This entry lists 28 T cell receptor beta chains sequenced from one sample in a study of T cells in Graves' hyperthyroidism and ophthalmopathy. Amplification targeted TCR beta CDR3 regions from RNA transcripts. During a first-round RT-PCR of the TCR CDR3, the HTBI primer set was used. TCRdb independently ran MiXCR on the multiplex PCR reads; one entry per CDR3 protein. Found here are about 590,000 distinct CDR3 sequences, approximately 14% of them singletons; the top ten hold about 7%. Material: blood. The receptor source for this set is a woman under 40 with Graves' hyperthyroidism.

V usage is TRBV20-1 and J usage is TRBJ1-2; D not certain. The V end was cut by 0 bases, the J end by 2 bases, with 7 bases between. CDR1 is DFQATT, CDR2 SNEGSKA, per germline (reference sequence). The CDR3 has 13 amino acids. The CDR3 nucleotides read TGCAGTGCTAGAGATACCCGAAACTATGGCTACACCTTC. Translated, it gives CSARDTRNYGYTF.

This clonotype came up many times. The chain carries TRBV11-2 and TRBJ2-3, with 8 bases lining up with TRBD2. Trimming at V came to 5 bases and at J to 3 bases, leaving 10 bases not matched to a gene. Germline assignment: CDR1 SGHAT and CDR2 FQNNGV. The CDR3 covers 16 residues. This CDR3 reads CASSPAWTSSTDTQYF. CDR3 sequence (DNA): TGTGCCAGCAGCCCTGCCTGGACTAGCAGTACAGATACGCAGTATTTT.

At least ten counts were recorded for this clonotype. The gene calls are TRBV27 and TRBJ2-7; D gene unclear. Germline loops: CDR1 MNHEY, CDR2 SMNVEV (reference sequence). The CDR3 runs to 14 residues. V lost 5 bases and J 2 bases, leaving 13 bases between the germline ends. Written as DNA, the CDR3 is TGTGCCAGCAGTCGGGCCAGTACGACCTACGAGCAGTACTTC. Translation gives CASSRASTTYEQYF.

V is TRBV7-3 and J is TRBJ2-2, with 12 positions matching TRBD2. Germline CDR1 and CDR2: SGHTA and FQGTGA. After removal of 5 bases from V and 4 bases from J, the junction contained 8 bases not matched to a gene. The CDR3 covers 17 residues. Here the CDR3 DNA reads TGTGCCAGCAGCCCTAGCCTAGCGGGAGGGCCCACCGGGGAGCTGTTTTTT. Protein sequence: CASSPSLAGGPTGELFF.

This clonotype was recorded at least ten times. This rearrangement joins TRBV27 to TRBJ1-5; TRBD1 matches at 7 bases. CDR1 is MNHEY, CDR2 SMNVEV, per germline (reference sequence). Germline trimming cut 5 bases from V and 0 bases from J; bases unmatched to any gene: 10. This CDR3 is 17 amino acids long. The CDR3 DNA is TGTGCCAGCAGTCCCACACGGGACAGCTATAGCAATCAGCCCCAGCATTTT. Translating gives CASSPTRDSYSNQPQHF.

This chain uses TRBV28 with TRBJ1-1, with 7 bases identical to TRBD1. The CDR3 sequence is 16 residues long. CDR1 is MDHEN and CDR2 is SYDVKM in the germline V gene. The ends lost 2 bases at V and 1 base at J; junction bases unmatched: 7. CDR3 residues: CASSLPATGRNTEAFF. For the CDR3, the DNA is TGTGCCAGCAGTTTACCTGCGACAGGGAGGAACACTGAAGCTTTCTTT.

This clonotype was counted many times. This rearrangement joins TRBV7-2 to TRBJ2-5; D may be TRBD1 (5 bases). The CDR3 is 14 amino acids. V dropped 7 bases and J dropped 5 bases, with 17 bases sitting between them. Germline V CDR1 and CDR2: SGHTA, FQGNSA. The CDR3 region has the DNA TGTGCCAGCAACGAGCTGACAGCCGACGAGACCCAGTACTTC. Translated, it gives CASNELTADETQYF.

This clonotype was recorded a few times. The CDR3 DNA follows: TGTGCCAGCAGTTACCGGGCAGGGCAGGAGGAGACCCAGTACTTC. This translates into CASSYRAGQEETQYF. The rearrangement links TRBV6-2 or TRBV6-3 to TRBJ2-5; weak D call: TRBD1 (5 bases). The CDR3 sequence is 15 residues long. V lost 2 bases to trimming and J lost 5 bases, with 15 bases between them. Germline CDR1 reads MNHEY; CDR2 reads SVGEGT.

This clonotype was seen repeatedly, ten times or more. The DNA for the CDR3 is TGCAGTGCAGATCCACCGGGACTAGCGGGATTAGGTGAGCAGTTCTTC. This encodes CSADPPGLAGLGEQFF. The chain uses TRBV20-1 and TRBJ2-1, with TRBD2 matching 13 bases. The germline CDR1 and CDR2 sequences are DFQATT and SNEGSKA (reference sequence). The V gene end was trimmed by 6 bases and the J gene end by 9 bases; junction bases not matched to a gene: 14. This CDR3 region has 16 residues.

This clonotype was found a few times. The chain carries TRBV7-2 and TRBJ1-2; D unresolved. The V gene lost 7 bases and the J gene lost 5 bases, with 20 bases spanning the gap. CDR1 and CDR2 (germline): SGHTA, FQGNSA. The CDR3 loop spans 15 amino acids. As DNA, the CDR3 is TGTGCCAGCACCTCGGGGTCGCAGGAGCGGTATGGCTACACCTTC. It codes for CASTSGSQERYGYTF. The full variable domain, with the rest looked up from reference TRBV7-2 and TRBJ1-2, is GAGVSQSPSNKVTEKGKDVELRCDPISGHTALYWYRQSLGQGLEFLIYFQGNSAPDKSGLPSDRFSAERTGGSVSTLTIQRTQQEDSAVYLCASTSGSQERYGYTFGSGTRLTVV.

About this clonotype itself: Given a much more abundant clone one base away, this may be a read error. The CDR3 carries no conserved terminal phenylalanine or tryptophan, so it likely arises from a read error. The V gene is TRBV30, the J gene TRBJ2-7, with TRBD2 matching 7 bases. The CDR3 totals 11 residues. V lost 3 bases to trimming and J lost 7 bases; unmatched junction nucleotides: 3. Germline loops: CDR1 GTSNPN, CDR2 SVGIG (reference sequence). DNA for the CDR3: TGTGCCTGGAGGGGACTAACTGAGCAGTACCTC. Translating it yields CAWRGLTEQYL.

In nucleotides, the CDR3 is TGTGCCAGCAGTTTATTACAGGAAAACACCATATATTTT. Encoded protein: CASSLLQENTIYF. The chain recombines TRBV28 with TRBJ1-3, with D maybe TRBD1 (5 bases). The V end lost 1 base, the J end lost 6 bases, and 7 bases lay between the germline ends. Germline loops: CDR1 MDHEN, CDR2 SYDVKM. The CDR3 extends over 13 amino acids.

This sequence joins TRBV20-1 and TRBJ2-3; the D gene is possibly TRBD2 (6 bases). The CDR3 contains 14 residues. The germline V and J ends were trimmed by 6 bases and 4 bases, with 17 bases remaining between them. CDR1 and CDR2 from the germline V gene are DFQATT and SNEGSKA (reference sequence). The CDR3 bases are TGCAGTGCCCTAGGTCGGGAGAGAGCAGATACGCAGTATTTT. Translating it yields CSALGRERADTQYF.

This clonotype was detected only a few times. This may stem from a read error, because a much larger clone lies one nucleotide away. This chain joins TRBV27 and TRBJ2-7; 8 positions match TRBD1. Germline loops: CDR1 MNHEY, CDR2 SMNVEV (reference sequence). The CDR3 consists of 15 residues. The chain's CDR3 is CASSSSSGQAYGQYF. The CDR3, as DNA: TGTGCCAGCAGTTCCAGCTCGGGACAGGCCTACGGGCAGTACTTC.

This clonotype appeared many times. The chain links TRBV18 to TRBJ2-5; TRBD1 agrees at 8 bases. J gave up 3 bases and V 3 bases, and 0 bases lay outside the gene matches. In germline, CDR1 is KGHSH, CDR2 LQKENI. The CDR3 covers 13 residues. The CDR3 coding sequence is TGTGCCAGCTCACCGGACAGGGAAGAGACCCAGTACTTC. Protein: CASSPDREETQYF.

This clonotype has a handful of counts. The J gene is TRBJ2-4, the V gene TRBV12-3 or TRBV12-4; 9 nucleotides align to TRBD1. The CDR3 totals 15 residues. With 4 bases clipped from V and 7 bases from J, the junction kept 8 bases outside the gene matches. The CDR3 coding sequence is TGTGCCAGCAGTTCTACAGGGGGCGAGTTGAACATTCAGTACTTC. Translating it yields CASSSTGGELNIQYF.

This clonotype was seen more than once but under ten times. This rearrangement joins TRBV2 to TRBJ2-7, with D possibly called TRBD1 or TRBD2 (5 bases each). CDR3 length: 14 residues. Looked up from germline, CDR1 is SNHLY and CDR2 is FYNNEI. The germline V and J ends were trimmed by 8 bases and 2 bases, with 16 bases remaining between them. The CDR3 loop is CASSAKGTAYEQYF. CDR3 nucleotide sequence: TGTGCCAGCTCCGCCAAGGGGACGGCCTACGAGCAGTACTTC.

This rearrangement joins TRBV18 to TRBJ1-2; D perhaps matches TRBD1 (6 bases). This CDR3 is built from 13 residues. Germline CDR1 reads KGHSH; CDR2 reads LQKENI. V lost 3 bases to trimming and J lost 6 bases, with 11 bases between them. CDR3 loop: CASSPSGGDGYTF. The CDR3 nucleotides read TGTGCCAGCTCACCTTCCGGGGGCGATGGCTACACCTTC. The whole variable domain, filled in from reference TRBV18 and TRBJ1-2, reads NAGVMQNPRHLVRRRGQEARLRCSPMKGHSHVYWYRQLPEEGLKFMVYLQKENIIDESGMPKERFSAEFPKEGPSILRIQQVVRGDSAAYFCASSPSGGDGYTFGSGTRLTVV.

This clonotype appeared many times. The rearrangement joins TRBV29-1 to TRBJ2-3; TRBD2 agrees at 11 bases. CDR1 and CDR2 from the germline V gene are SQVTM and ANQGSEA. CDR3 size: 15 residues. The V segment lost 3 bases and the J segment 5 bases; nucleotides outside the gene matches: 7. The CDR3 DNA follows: TGCAGCGTTGAGACTAGCGGGACGAAGGGAGATACGCAGTATTTT. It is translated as CSVETSGTKGDTQYF.

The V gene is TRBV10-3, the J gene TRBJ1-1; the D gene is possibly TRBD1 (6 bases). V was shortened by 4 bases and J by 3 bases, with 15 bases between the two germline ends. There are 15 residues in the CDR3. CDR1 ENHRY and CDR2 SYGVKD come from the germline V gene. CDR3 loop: CAISAGGRGDTEAFF. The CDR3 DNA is TGTGCCATCAGTGCGGGGGGGAGGGGGGACACTGAAGCTTTCTTT.

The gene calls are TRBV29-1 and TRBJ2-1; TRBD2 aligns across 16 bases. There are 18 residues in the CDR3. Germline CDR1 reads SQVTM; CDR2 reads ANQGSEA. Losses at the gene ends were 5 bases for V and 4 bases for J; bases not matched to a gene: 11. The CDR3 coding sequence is TGCAGCGTTAAGGGGACTAGCGGGAGGGCCATTCTTTACAATGAGCAGTTCTTC. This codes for CSVKGTSGRAILYNEQFF.

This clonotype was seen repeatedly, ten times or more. DNA for the CDR3: TGTGCCAGCAGCTTGCCCAGAGACACCGGGGAGCTGTTTTTT. It specifies CASSLPRDTGELFF. The chain links TRBV5-5 to TRBJ2-2; D is undetermined. Germline V gene sequence: CDR1 SGHKS, CDR2 YYEKEE (reference sequence). V was trimmed by 1 base and J by 3 bases, leaving 7 bases between them. The CDR3 has 14 amino acids. The full variable domain, its missing parts supplied by reference TRBV5-5 and TRBJ2-2, is DAGVTQSPTHLIKTRGQQVTLRCSPISGHKSVSWYQQVLGQGPQFIFQYYEKEERGRGNFPDRFSARQFPNYSSELNVNALLLGDSALYLCASSLPRDTGELFFGEGSRLTVL.

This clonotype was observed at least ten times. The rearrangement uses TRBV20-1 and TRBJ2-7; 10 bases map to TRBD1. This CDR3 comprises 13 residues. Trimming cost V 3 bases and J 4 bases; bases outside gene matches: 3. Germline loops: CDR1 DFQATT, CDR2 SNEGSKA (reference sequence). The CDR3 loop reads CSASGTGEYEQYF. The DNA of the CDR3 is TGCAGTGCTAGTGGGACAGGGGAATACGAGCAGTACTTC.

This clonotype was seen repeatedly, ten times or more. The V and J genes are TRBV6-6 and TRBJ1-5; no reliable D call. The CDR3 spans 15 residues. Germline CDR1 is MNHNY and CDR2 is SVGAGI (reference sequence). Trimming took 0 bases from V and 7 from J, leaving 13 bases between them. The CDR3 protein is CASSYSMGKKQPQHF. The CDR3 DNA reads TGTGCCAGCAGTTACTCGATGGGGAAAAAACAGCCCCAGCATTTT.

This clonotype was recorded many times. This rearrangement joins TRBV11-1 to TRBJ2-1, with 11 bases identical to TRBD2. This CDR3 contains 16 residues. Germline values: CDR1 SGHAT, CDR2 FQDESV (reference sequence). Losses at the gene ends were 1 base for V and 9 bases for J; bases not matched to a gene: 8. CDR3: CASSLEGSGRAVEQFF. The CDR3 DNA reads TGTGCCAGCAGCTTAGAGGGTAGCGGGAGGGCCGTTGAGCAGTTCTTC.

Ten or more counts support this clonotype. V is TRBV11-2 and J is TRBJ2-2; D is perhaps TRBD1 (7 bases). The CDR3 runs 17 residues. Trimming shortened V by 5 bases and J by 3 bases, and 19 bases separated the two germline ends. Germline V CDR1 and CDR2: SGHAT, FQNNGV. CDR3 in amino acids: CASSKPRGDPDTGELFF. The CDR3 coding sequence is TGTGCCAGCAGCAAACCCAGGGGGGATCCCGACACCGGGGAGCTGTTTTTT.

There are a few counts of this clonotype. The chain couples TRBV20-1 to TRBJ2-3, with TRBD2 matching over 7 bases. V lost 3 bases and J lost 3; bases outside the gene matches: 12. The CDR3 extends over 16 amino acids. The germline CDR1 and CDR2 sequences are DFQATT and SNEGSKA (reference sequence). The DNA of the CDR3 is TGCAGTGCTAGCTTGGGGGTTGGGGGAGGGACAGATACGCAGTATTTT. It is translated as CSASLGVGGGTDTQYF.

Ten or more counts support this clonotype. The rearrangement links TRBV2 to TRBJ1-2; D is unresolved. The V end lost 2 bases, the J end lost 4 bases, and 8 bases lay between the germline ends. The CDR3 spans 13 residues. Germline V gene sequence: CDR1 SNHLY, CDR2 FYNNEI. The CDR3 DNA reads TGTGCCAGCAGTGAATGGCAGAGCTATGGCTACACCTTC. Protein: CASSEWQSYGYTF.